Shown below are 30 T cell receptor beta chains from a single sample sequenced in a study of early stage breast cancer tumors. Repertoires were generated with immunoSEQ multiplex PCR, while TCRdb's copy carries only in-frame clones and drops some. The table includes 55,000 to 70,000 clones, over 80% detected once. Sequencing was done on a sample of blood. The receptor source for this set is a person aged 40 to 50 with breast cancer.

This clone was seen only a few times. The J gene is TRBJ1-1, the V gene TRBV14; D possibly corresponds to TRBD1 (5 bases). Trimming took 7 bases from V and 4 from J, leaving 19 bases between them. This CDR3 is built from 15 residues. The germline V gene encodes CDR1 SGHDN and CDR2 FVKESK. CDR3 sequence reads: CASKQLGGMGTEAFF. The CDR3 nucleotides are TGTGCCAGCAAGCAGCTCGGGGGGATGGGCACTGAAGCTTTCTTT. Together with reference TRBV14 and TRBJ1-1, the CDR3 gives the full variable domain: EAGVTQFPSHSVIEKGQTVTLRCDPISGHDNLYWYRRVMGKEIKFLLHFVKESKQDESGMPNNRFLAERTGGTYSTLKVQPAELEDSGVYFCASKQLGGMGTEAFFGQGTRLTVV.

The V call is TRBV27, the J call TRBJ2-7, with D hard to call. Trimming cost V 0 bases and J 9 bases, with 18 bases left between them. Germline CDR1 and CDR2: MNHEY and SMNVEV (reference sequence). The CDR3 has 15 amino acids. The CDR3, as DNA: TGTGCCAGCAGTTTATCGATTACGGGCGTCTATGGGCAGTACTTC. It codes for CASSLSITGVYGQYF.

This chain joins TRBV28 and TRBJ2-1; D perhaps matches TRBD2 (6 bases). V lost 5 bases, J lost 8 bases, and 10 bases lay in between. The CDR3 totals 12 residues. Per germline, CDR1 MDHEN and CDR2 SYDVKM. The CDR3 here is CASSLGDYEQFF. CDR3 nucleotide sequence: TGTGCCAGCAGTCTGGGGGACTATGAGCAGTTCTTC.

This clone appeared a few times. This sequence joins TRBV7-9 and TRBJ1-2; D uncertain. Germline CDR1 SEHNR, CDR2 FQNEAQ (reference sequence). This CDR3 comprises 10 residues. V lost 10 bases to trimming and J lost 8 bases, with 11 bases between them. CDR3 coding DNA: TGTGCCACAGGACCGGGGGGCTACACCTTC. Its translation is CATGPGGYTF.

The chain is built from TRBV6-5 and TRBJ1-3, with TRBD1 identical over 7 bases. The V gene end was trimmed by 6 bases and the J gene end by 0 bases; junction bases not matched to a gene: 5. The CDR3 totals 15 residues. Germline CDR1 MNHEY, CDR2 SVGAGI. The CDR3 coding sequence is TGTGCCAGCAGATCAGGGGGGAACTCTGGAAACACCATATATTTT. This translates into CASRSGGNSGNTIYF.

The CDR3 spells CASSTGTANYGYTF. The CDR3 DNA reads as TGTGCCAGCAGTACCGGGACAGCTAACTATGGCTACACCTTC. This chain connects TRBV6-1 to TRBJ1-2, with 7 bases fitting TRBD1. Trimming at V came to 5 bases and at J to 0 bases, leaving 3 bases not matched to a gene. This CDR3 comprises 14 residues. Germline CDR1 reads MNHNS; CDR2 reads SASEGT.

The genes are TRBV5-1 and TRBJ2-3; TRBD2 aligns across 10 bases. The CDR3 loop spans 15 amino acids. V shed 3 bases, J shed 1 base, and the junction held 2 bases outside the gene matches. Germline CDR1 SGHRS, CDR2 YFSETQ. For the CDR3, the DNA is TGCGCCAGCAGCTCCGGGACTAGCGGCACAGATACGCAGTATTTT. It specifies CASSSGTSGTDTQYF.

V and J are TRBV5-1 and TRBJ2-1; no clear D gene. The CDR3 runs 15 residues. V lost 4 bases, J lost 4 bases, and 15 bases lay in between. From germline, CDR1 is SGHRS and CDR2 YFSETQ. CDR3 amino acids: CASSLASKSYNEQFF. The CDR3 nucleotides read TGCGCCAGCAGCCTTGCTAGTAAGAGTTACAATGAGCAGTTCTTC.

This clone was counted once. The DNA is omitted, as the CDR3 cannot be located on it reliably, and the CDR3 follows TCRdb's listing. The rearrangement links TRBV28 to TRBJ2-1; the tabulated D call, TRBD1, remains unverified against the DNA. Looked up from germline, CDR1 is MDHEN and CDR2 is SYDVKM. The CDR3 has 14 residues if both end residues are counted. The CDR3: CASTGDFRGNEQFF.

The V gene is TRBV7-3, the J gene TRBJ2-3, with 9 bases matching TRBD1. The germline gives CDR1 SGHTA, CDR2 FQGTGA. This CDR3 is built from 14 residues. The J segment lost 5 bases and the V segment lost 3 bases, leaving 3 bases of the junction unmatched. The CDR3 region is CASSFTGGGDTQYF. In nucleotides, the CDR3 is TGTGCCAGCAGCTTCACAGGGGGCGGAGATACGCAGTATTTT.

The gene calls are TRBV5-1 and TRBJ1-4; possible D gene TRBD1, 5 bases. From germline, CDR1 is SGHRS and CDR2 YFSETQ. The CDR3 spans 17 residues. Trimming stripped 4 bases from V and 0 bases from J, with 16 bases between. This CDR3 is CASSPRNAGTTNEKLFF. CDR3 nucleotides: TGCGCCAGCAGCCCCAGAAACGCAGGGACAACTAATGAAAAACTGTTTTTT.

The chain combines TRBV9 with TRBJ1-2; D not certain. V gave up 4 bases and J gave up 0 bases, with 7 bases separating them. The CDR3 spans 13 residues. Germline CDR1 is SGDLS and CDR2 is YYNGEE. DNA for the CDR3: TGTGCCAGCAGCCCTAGTTCTAACTATGGCTACACCTTC. Its protein product is CASSPSSNYGYTF.

This clone turned up a few times. This chain links TRBV5-4 with TRBJ1-5; the D gene is possibly TRBD1 (5 bases). The CDR3 spans 14 residues. The germline V gene has CDR1 SGHNT and CDR2 YYREEE (reference sequence). Trimming shortened V by 2 bases and J by 3 bases, and 9 bases separated the two germline ends. Here the CDR3 reads CASSFQGYNQPQHF. In DNA, the CDR3 is TGTGCCAGCAGCTTTCAGGGCTACAATCAGCCCCAGCATTTT.

The sample holds a few counts of this clone. An end of the junction differs from the germline gene, which may be a read error. J is TRBJ2-1 and V is TRBV19; D is perhaps TRBD2 (6 bases). Germline CDR1 and CDR2: LNHDA and SQIVND (reference sequence). CDR3 size: 15 residues. CDR3 in DNA: TGTGCCAGTAGTTTAGAGACTAGATTTGGCGGTGAGCAGTTCTTC. Amino acid sequence: CASSLETRFGGEQFF.

The rearrangement links TRBV5-1 to TRBJ2-1; 8 bases are a match to TRBD2. Germline V lookup: CDR1 SGHRS, CDR2 YFSETQ. V lost 1 base and J lost 0; bases outside the gene matches: 9. The CDR3 is made up of 18 amino acids. CDR3 amino acids: CASSLSLAGARSYNEQFF. In DNA, the CDR3 is TGCGCCAGCAGCTTGAGCCTAGCGGGTGCCCGCTCCTACAATGAGCAGTTCTTC.

V gene TRBV19 combines with J gene TRBJ2-3, with D perhaps matching TRBD1 (5 bases). V gave up 0 bases and J gave up 0 bases, with 10 bases separating them. In germline, CDR1 is LNHDA, CDR2 SQIVND (reference sequence). The CDR3 contains 16 residues. As DNA, the CDR3 is TGTGCCAGTAGTATAGATCGGACATTTAGCACAGATACGCAGTATTTT. It yields the protein CASSIDRTFSTDTQYF.

V and J are TRBV6-6 and TRBJ1-4; D call uncertain. Deletions cut 0 bases from V and 7 bases from J, with 12 bases between. Germline CDR1 MNHNY, CDR2 SVGAGI (reference sequence). This CDR3 is 15 amino acids long. The CDR3 nucleotides read TGTGCCAGCAGTTACTCGGCGGCCTTTGGTGAAAAACTGTTTTTT. Amino acid sequence: CASSYSAAFGEKLFF.

The chain carries TRBV19 and TRBJ2-1; 11 nucleotides align to TRBD2. The CDR3 consists of 14 residues. V shed 6 bases and J 8 bases; nucleotides not matched to a gene: 6. The V gene's germline CDR1 is LNHDA and CDR2 SQIVND (reference sequence). CDR3 protein: CASSRTSGFDEQFF. Written as DNA, the CDR3 is TGTGCCAGTAGCCGGACTAGCGGGTTTGATGAGCAGTTCTTC.

In this sample, this clone turned up once. The chain links TRBV7-9 to TRBJ2-7, with 10 positions matching TRBD2. V was clipped by 3 bases and J by 5 bases; unmatched bases: 13. The CDR3 covers 17 residues. Germline lookup yields CDR1 SEHNR and CDR2 FQNEAQ (reference sequence). The CDR3 here is CASSFGAASGSMNEQYF. The CDR3 nucleotides are TGTGCCAGCAGCTTTGGTGCGGCTAGCGGGAGTATGAACGAGCAGTACTTC. Full variable domain (rest looked up from reference TRBV7-9 and TRBJ2-7): DTGVSQNPRHKITKRGQNVTFRCDPISEHNRLYWYRQTLGQGPEFLTYFQNEAQLEKSRLLSDRFSAERPKGSFSTLEIQRTEQGDSAMYLCASSFGAASGSMNEQYFGPGTRLTVT.

The chain links TRBV27 to TRBJ1-4; perhaps TRBD1 as D (6 bases). Germline CDR1 reads MNHEY; CDR2 reads SMNVEV (reference sequence). V was pared by 5 bases and J by 6 bases, with 16 bases between. The CDR3 runs 15 residues. The CDR3 spells CASSIQGRADEKLFF. Here the CDR3 DNA reads TGTGCCAGCAGTATACAGGGTCGGGCGGATGAAAAACTGTTTTTT.

In DNA, the CDR3 is TGCGCCAGCAGCCCCGAACCAGATACGCAGTATTTT. Protein sequence: CASSPEPDTQYF. This sequence joins TRBV10-1 and TRBJ2-3; D not resolved. The germline V and J ends were trimmed by 6 bases and 4 bases, with 8 bases remaining between them. Germline lookup yields CDR1 WNHNN and CDR2 SYGVQD (reference sequence). This CDR3 has 12 amino acids.

The rearrangement links TRBV7-2 to TRBJ2-2; 7 bases fit TRBD2. This CDR3 is 15 amino acids long. J was trimmed by 6 bases and V by 1 base; bases with no gene match: 5. CDR1 is SGHTA, CDR2 FQGNSA, per germline. Here the CDR3 reads CASSLEAGWSGELFF. CDR3 DNA: TGTGCCAGCAGCTTAGAAGCGGGATGGTCCGGGGAGCTGTTTTTT.

By sample share, this clone is large. The rearrangement joins TRBV6-1 to TRBJ2-2, with 10 bases identical to TRBD2. V shed 8 bases and J 4 bases; nucleotides not matched to a gene: 4. Germline V gives CDR1 MNHNS, CDR2 SASEGT. The CDR3 contains 14 residues. The CDR3 coding sequence is TGTGCCAGCCTAGCGGGAGTTGTCACCGGGGAGCTGTTTTTT. Translation gives CASLAGVVTGELFF.

The chain combines TRBV9 with TRBJ2-2; D is unclear. The CDR3 is 12 residues long. Looked up from germline, CDR1 is SGDLS and CDR2 is YYNGEE. Deletions cut 4 bases from V and 6 bases from J, with 7 bases between. CDR3: CASSPWSGELFF. CDR3 in DNA: TGTGCCAGCAGCCCCTGGTCCGGGGAGCTGTTTTTT.

The rearrangement links TRBV12-5 to TRBJ2-7, with TRBD2 matching 11 bases. Germline V lookup: CDR1 LGHNT, CDR2 FRNRAP. Losses at the gene ends were 5 bases for V and 3 bases for J; bases not matched to a gene: 6. This CDR3 is 15 amino acids long. The CDR3 DNA follows: TGTGCTAGTGGTCCCGCGACTAGCGGGATCTACGAGCAGTACTTC. Its translation is CASGPATSGIYEQYF.

This chain joins TRBV12-5 and TRBJ2-1, with D hard to call. The CDR3 loop spans 12 amino acids. Germline lookup yields CDR1 LGHNT and CDR2 FRNRAP. Trimming pared 1 base from V and 4 bases from J, leaving 2 bases between. CDR3 nucleotides: TGTGCTAGTGGTTTGGGATACAATGAGCAGTTCTTC. Its translation is CASGLGYNEQFF.

This clone has just one count. The rearrangement uses TRBV4-2 and TRBJ2-2; TRBD2 aligns across 12 bases. There are 18 residues in the CDR3. Germline CDR1 and CDR2: LGHNA and YNFKEQ. The V gene end was trimmed by 0 bases and the J gene end by 5 bases; junction bases not matched to a gene: 7. The CDR3 sequence is CASSQDLSSGRETGELFF. DNA of the CDR3: TGTGCCAGCAGCCAAGATCTTTCTAGCGGGAGGGAAACCGGGGAGCTGTTTTTT.

The J gene is TRBJ2-2, the V gene TRBV7-3; no firm D call. V lost 5 bases and J 2 bases, leaving 3 bases between the germline ends. Germline-derived CDR1 and CDR2 are SGHTA and FQGTGA. The CDR3 loop spans 12 amino acids. DNA for the CDR3: TGTGCCAGCAGCCCTAACACCGGGGAGCTGTTTTTT. This codes for CASSPNTGELFF.

The chain is built from TRBV28 and TRBJ2-7; D is unresolved. Germline assignment: CDR1 MDHEN and CDR2 SYDVKM. Trimming left V 5 bases short and J 4 bases short, with 15 bases between. The CDR3 covers 14 residues. CDR3 nucleotide sequence: TGTGCCAGCAGTGGTGACGTTAGGGAATACGAGCAGTACTTC. Its translation is CASSGDVREYEQYF.

The genes are TRBV15 and TRBJ2-2; tentative D call: TRBD2 (6 bases). V dropped 5 bases and J dropped 0 bases, with 13 bases sitting between them. Germline V gene lookup returns CDR1 LNHNV and CDR2 YYDKDF (reference sequence). The CDR3 consists of 16 residues. The CDR3 here is CATSAPGLTNTGELFF. The CDR3 region has the DNA TGTGCCACCAGCGCCCCGGGACTTACGAACACCGGGGAGCTGTTTTTT.